This TCR beta chain was sequenced in a study of metastatic and nonmetastatic thyroid tumors. TCRdb recomputed clones from the PCR reads via MiXCR. The sample has about 22,000 clones; more than 20% are singletons. This CDR3 has 15 residues. J gave up 5 bases and V 5 bases, and 7 bases lay outside the gene matches. Germline CDR1 MRHNA, CDR2 SNTAGT. Each patient went into thyroid surgery without having received any treatment. In this sample, this clone is medium-sized (0.01 to 0.1%). Material for sequencing was blood. The chain joins TRBV6-4 to TRBJ2-5; 11 bases agree with TRBD2. The TCR comes from a male donor with papillary thyroid cancer or a benign thyroid nodule (not recorded which). Some clones in this sample may be carry-over from other donors' samples. CDR3 sequence reads: CASSPTSGSSETQYF. The CDR3 nucleotides are TGTGCCAGCAGTCCTACTAGCGGGAGTTCGGAGACCCAGTACTTC.